The table lists the clone carrying this TCR beta chain with many counts. As to time point: newly diagnosed GD, antithyroid drugs for less than 3 months. The TCR library was made from RNA that had been extracted from PBMCs in TRIzol. This specimen belongs to a study of regulatory T cells in long-lasting Graves disease. Investigators prepared the TCR beta libraries by applying iRepertoire HTBI primers and Arm-PCR of CDR3 regions. TCRdb processed the multiplex PCR reads anew with MiXCR; each CDR3 protein has one entry. The table has 550,000 or so distinct CDR3 sequences, around 12% seen once; the top ten hold roughly 9.3%. These sequences were also reported in another study, on T cells in Graves' hyperthyroidism and ophthalmopathy.

This specimen was peripheral blood mononuclear cells (PBMCs), taken at new diagnosis, from a patient treated with antithyroid drugs. The sequence derives from a young woman with Graves disease.

This CDR3 is CASGGSAGDTQYF. DNA for the CDR3: TGTGCCAGTGGGGGCAGCGCGGGGGATACGCAGTATTTT. This chain links TRBV7-9 with TRBJ2-3, with D perhaps matching TRBD1 or TRBD2 (6 bases each). With 9 bases removed from V and 6 bases from J, the gap between germline ends came to 16 bases. The CDR3 spans 13 residues. Germline V lookup: CDR1 SEHNR, CDR2 FQNEAQ (reference sequence).